A single sample is the source of the 28 T cell receptor beta chains below, sequenced in a study of human T cells and chemical hapten exposure (dated by TCRdb to the early 2020s). This sample's time point label indicates: patch test 3, about 24 weeks after DPC sensitization. Sample treatment or condition, as interpreted from the label and publication: therapeutic diphenylcyclopropenone sensitization with weekly scalp DPC. The library relied on RACE. The listed sequencing device is NextSeq 500. Starting from the raw public reads, TCRdb applied fastp trimming at Q25, assembled clones with MiXCR and retained in-frame beta chains. Each entry merges the rows of one CDR3 protein and shows their most common DNA and genes. In all, the sample holds more than 150,000 distinct CDR3 sequences, and around a quarter of those were seen once. The ten largest make up 2% to 2.5% of the sample. The sequenced sample was whole blood, obtained in connection with sensitization to the hapten diphenylcyclopropenone (DPC). Receptors originate from a woman aged 40 to 55 with alopecia areata. Some clones in this sample may be carry-over from other donors' samples.

The chain combines TRBV6-5 with TRBJ1-1; 12 bases match TRBD1. There are 13 residues in the CDR3. V lost 6 bases, J lost 10 bases, and 6 bases stayed unmatched. Germline CDR1 and CDR2: MNHEY and SVGAGI. CDR3 coding DNA: TGTGCCAGCAGGGGGACAGGGGGCATGAGAGCTTTCTTT. Protein: CASRGTGGMRAFF.

The chain recombines TRBV5-6 with TRBJ1-4; 8 bases line up with TRBD1. The germline CDR1 and CDR2 sequences are SGHDT and YYEEEE. CDR3 length equals 17 residues. The V segment lost 4 bases and the J segment 0 bases; nucleotides outside the gene matches: 8. The CDR3, as DNA: TGTGCCAGCAGCCTACCGGGACAGGAGGCAACTAATGAAAAACTGTTTTTT. Its translation is CASSLPGQEATNEKLFF.

In this sample, this clonotype turned up a few times. V gene TRBV19 combines with J gene TRBJ2-1; D is unresolved. The CDR3 loop spans 15 amino acids. Trimming took 1 base from V and 2 from J, leaving 9 bases between them. CDR1 LNHDA and CDR2 SQIVND come from the germline V gene (reference sequence). The chain's CDR3 is CASSIAGVAYNEQFF. In nucleotides, the CDR3 is TGTGCCAGTAGTATAGCTGGAGTAGCCTACAATGAGCAGTTCTTC.

The chain uses TRBV5-1 and TRBJ2-1, with a possible D match to TRBD2 (5 bases). The V and J ends lost 0 bases and 7 bases respectively, with 17 bases between them. Per germline, CDR1 SGHRS and CDR2 YFSETQ. The CDR3 totals 16 residues. CDR3 bases: TGCGCCAGCAGCTTGGCCTCTCCACTAGTGGGGAATGAGCAGTTCTTC. Its translation is CASSLASPLVGNEQFF.

This clonotype appeared a few times. The V and J genes are TRBV7-2 and TRBJ2-1; TRBD2 matches 12 bases. The CDR3 totals 15 residues. The germline V gene encodes CDR1 SGHTA and CDR2 FQGNSA. V was clipped by 5 bases and J by 10 bases; unmatched bases: 9. As DNA, the CDR3 is TGTGCCAGCAGCGCCCGACTAGCGGGAGCACCCGAGCAGTTCTTC. This codes for CASSARLAGAPEQFF. Combining the CDR3 with reference TRBV7-2 and TRBJ2-1 gives the whole variable domain GAGVSQSPSNKVTEKGKDVELRCDPISGHTALYWYRQSLGQGLEFLIYFQGNSAPDKSGLPSDRFSAERTGGSVSTLTIQRTQQEDSAVYLCASSARLAGAPEQFFGPGTRLTVL.

This clonotype was counted a few times. J is TRBJ2-3 and V is TRBV7-9; D perhaps matches TRBD1 (6 bases). The germline V gene encodes CDR1 SEHNR and CDR2 FQNEAQ (reference sequence). V gave up 5 bases and J gave up 8 bases, with 23 bases separating them. This CDR3 contains 16 residues. CDR3 amino acids: CASSPPRGAQGGTQYF. CDR3 DNA sequence: TGTGCCAGCAGCCCGCCGCGAGGGGCCCAAGGGGGTACGCAGTATTTT. The variable domain in full, with the rest retrieved from reference TRBV7-9 and TRBJ2-3, is DTGVSQNPRHKITKRGQNVTFRCDPISEHNRLYWYRQTLGQGPEFLTYFQNEAQLEKSRLLSDRFSAERPKGSFSTLEIQRTEQGDSAMYLCASSPPRGAQGGTQYFGPGTRLTVL.

This clonotype showed up just a few times. The chain couples TRBV5-1 to TRBJ2-1, with 12 nucleotides matching TRBD2. The CDR3 is 16 amino acids. Trimming took 6 bases from V and 9 from J; bases not matched to a gene: 13. Germline V lookup: CDR1 SGHRS, CDR2 YFSETQ. The CDR3 is CASTLGASGRAGEQFF. CDR3 in DNA: TGCGCCAGCACCCTGGGAGCTAGCGGGAGGGCGGGTGAGCAGTTCTTC.

The CDR3 DNA follows: TGTGCCAGCAGCTCTAGAGAAGTCGGAGCCGGGGAGCTGTTTTTT. Translation gives CASSSREVGAGELFF. J is TRBJ2-2 and V is TRBV7-9; D uncertain. CDR3 length: 15 amino acids. V shed 4 bases and J shed 6 bases, with 15 bases lying between them. Per germline, CDR1 SEHNR and CDR2 FQNEAQ (reference sequence).

The chain is built from TRBV27 and TRBJ2-1; weak D call: TRBD2 (5 bases). This CDR3 has 15 amino acids. Per the germline V gene, CDR1 is MNHEY and CDR2 is SMNVEV (reference sequence). The V end lost 3 bases, the J end lost 0 bases, and 9 bases lay between the germline ends. The CDR3 protein is CASSFAGTSYNEQFF. The CDR3 region has the DNA TGTGCCAGCAGTTTTGCGGGTACCTCCTACAATGAGCAGTTCTTC.

This clonotype was counted at least ten times. The chain employs TRBV20-1 and TRBJ1-6; D is unclear. Per germline, CDR1 DFQATT and CDR2 SNEGSKA (reference sequence). Trimming cost V 3 bases and J 8 bases, with 8 bases left between them. The CDR3 covers 12 residues. The CDR3 coding sequence is TGCAGTGCTAGGCACACCGATTCACCCCTCCACTTT. Its protein product is CSARHTDSPLHF.

J is TRBJ2-2 and V is TRBV4-3; possibly TRBD1 for D (6 bases). Trimming took 1 base from V and 6 from J, leaving 12 bases between them. The CDR3 loop spans 15 amino acids. Germline assignment: CDR1 LGHNA and CDR2 YSLEER. CDR3 nucleotide sequence: TGCGCCAGCAGCCAAGCGGACAGCCGCGCCGGGGAGCTGTTTTTT. It specifies CASSQADSRAGELFF.

This clonotype was counted only a few times. This chain links TRBV18 with TRBJ2-7; D unclear. The CDR3 covers 14 residues. The ends were cut back, 3 bases at V and 3 bases at J, with 12 bases in the middle. Germline V CDR1 and CDR2: KGHSH, LQKENI. CDR3 sequence reads: CASSPSAALYEQYF. CDR3 nucleotides: TGTGCCAGCTCACCGTCAGCCGCGCTCTACGAGCAGTACTTC.

This clonotype was observed a few times. The chain combines TRBV4-1 with TRBJ2-5; 8 nucleotides agree with TRBD2. Losses at the gene ends were 1 base for V and 5 bases for J; bases not matched to a gene: 12. This CDR3 is built from 17 residues. The germline V gene encodes CDR1 MGHRA and CDR2 YSYEKL. The CDR3 reads CASSQGPQVAGMETQYF. The CDR3 coding sequence is TGCGCCAGCAGCCAAGGGCCCCAGGTAGCGGGAATGGAGACCCAGTACTTC.

The chain has TRBV4-2 and TRBJ1-4; unclear D gene. V was cut by 4 bases and J by 1 base, with 13 bases left in between. There are 16 residues in the CDR3. Germline V gives CDR1 LGHNA, CDR2 YNFKEQ. For the CDR3, the DNA is TGTGCCAGCAGCCGGAATGGAGGGAGAACTAATGAAAAACTGTTTTTT. Translated, it gives CASSRNGGRTNEKLFF.

The table lists this clonotype with a few counts. V is TRBV11-2 and J is TRBJ2-1, with TRBD2 identical over 8 bases. V lost 2 bases to trimming and J lost 5 bases; unmatched junction nucleotides: 5. The CDR3 consists of 15 residues. In germline, CDR1 is SGHAT, CDR2 FQNNGV. The CDR3 here is CASSLSVAGNNEQFF. Here the CDR3 DNA reads TGTGCCAGCAGCTTATCGGTAGCGGGGAACAATGAGCAGTTCTTC.

In its sample, this clonotype was seen a few times. V usage is TRBV10-3 and J usage is TRBJ1-1; D ambiguous. Looked up from germline, CDR1 is ENHRY and CDR2 is SYGVKD. With 6 bases removed from V and 0 bases from J, the gap between germline ends came to 11 bases. The CDR3 has 14 residues. DNA for the CDR3: TGTGCCATCAGGAAGGCATCCATGAACACTGAAGCTTTCTTT. It yields the protein CAIRKASMNTEAFF.

The rearrangement joins TRBV7-3 to TRBJ2-2; D possibly corresponds to TRBD2 (7 bases). V was pared by 5 bases and J by 3 bases, with 13 bases between. From germline, CDR1 is SGHTA and CDR2 FQGTGA. This CDR3 has 15 residues. This CDR3 is CASSLRGGDTGELFF. CDR3 DNA: TGTGCCAGCAGCCTGAGGGGGGGAGACACCGGGGAGCTGTTTTTT.

The chain uses TRBV4-1 and TRBJ2-3, with no clear D. This CDR3 comprises 15 residues. V lost 0 bases, J lost 0 bases, and 7 bases lay in between. Germline V gene data show CDR1 as MGHRA and CDR2 as YSYEKL. CDR3 DNA sequence: TGCGCCAGCAGCCAAGAGTTGCGGAGCACAGATACGCAGTATTTT. Translation: CASSQELRSTDTQYF.

Only a few counts were recorded for this clonotype. This rearrangement joins TRBV29-1 to TRBJ2-5; 8 positions match TRBD2. With V trimmed by 2 bases and J by 7 bases, 12 bases remained unmatched. The CDR3 extends over 15 amino acids. Germline CDR1 and CDR2: SQVTM and ANQGSEA. CDR3 protein: CSVERKGLEVGTQYF. CDR3 sequence (DNA): TGCAGCGTTGAAAGGAAGGGACTAGAGGTCGGGACCCAGTACTTC.

The chain couples TRBV10-3 to TRBJ2-1; unclear D gene. The CDR3 totals 15 residues. The V gene's germline CDR1 is ENHRY and CDR2 SYGVKD. V was clipped by 2 bases and J by 4 bases, with 12 bases between them. The CDR3 spells CAISEGVGVYNEQFF. The CDR3 DNA reads TGTGCCATCAGTGAGGGGGTAGGAGTATACAATGAGCAGTTCTTC.

This clonotype was detected a few times. This chain uses TRBV24-1 with TRBJ2-2; the D gene is possibly TRBD1 (6 bases). The CDR3 is 15 residues long. The germline V gene has CDR1 KGHDR and CDR2 SFDVKD. Trimming removed 3 bases at V and 5 bases at J, with 12 bases between. CDR3 DNA: TGTGCCACCAGTGATACCAGGGGTGTAACCGGGGAGCTGTTTTTT. Translating it yields CATSDTRGVTGELFF.

This chain joins TRBV6-2 or TRBV6-3 and TRBJ2-7; perhaps TRBD1 as D (5 bases). Germline-derived CDR1 and CDR2 are MNHEY and SVGEGT. This CDR3 region has 13 residues. V was clipped by 11 bases and J by 4 bases, with 18 bases between them. CDR3 sequence (DNA): TGTGCCGCCGGACACCACCTAAGGTACGAGCAGTACTTC. Amino acids: CAAGHHLRYEQYF.

The V gene is TRBV27, the J gene TRBJ1-5; a possible D gene is TRBD1 (5 bases). Germline-derived CDR1 and CDR2 are MNHEY and SMNVEV (reference sequence). The length of the CDR3 is 14 residues. With 6 bases removed from V and 6 bases from J, the gap between germline ends came to 15 bases. CDR3 sequence: CASRQGSWSQPQHF. The CDR3 nucleotides read TGTGCCAGCAGGCAGGGTAGTTGGAGTCAGCCCCAGCATTTT.

The V gene is TRBV7-9, the J gene TRBJ2-1, with 8 bases aligning to TRBD1. Germline CDR1 is SEHNR and CDR2 is FQNEAQ (reference sequence). The CDR3 sequence is 15 residues long. V lost 5 bases and J lost 8; bases outside the gene matches: 11. CDR3 in amino acids: CASSTISTGADEQFF. The CDR3 DNA reads as TGTGCCAGCAGCACCATATCGACAGGGGCCGATGAGCAGTTCTTC.

This clonotype was recorded many times. The CDR3 sequence is CASSLSLPGPLAGELGEQYF. As DNA, the CDR3 is TGTGCCAGCAGCTTGTCCCTTCCTGGTCCTTTAGCGGGAGAGTTGGGCGAGCAGTACTTC. The rearrangement joins TRBV7-9 to TRBJ2-7; 9 nucleotides align to TRBD2. The CDR3 sequence is 20 residues long. V lost 3 bases, J lost 6 bases, and 24 bases stayed unmatched. The germline V gene encodes CDR1 SEHNR and CDR2 FQNEAQ (reference sequence).

The sample holds a few counts of this clonotype. The chain combines TRBV27 with TRBJ2-7; D unresolved. Trimming removed 7 bases from V and 6 bases from J, with 10 bases in between. Germline V gene sequence: CDR1 MNHEY, CDR2 SMNVEV (reference sequence). The CDR3 is 11 amino acids. The CDR3 loop reads CASKTTLEQYF. CDR3 sequence (DNA): TGTGCCAGCAAAACGACTCTCGAGCAGTACTTC.

The chain uses TRBV20-1 and TRBJ2-7, with 8 bases aligning to TRBD2. Germline V gene lookup returns CDR1 DFQATT and CDR2 SNEGSKA (reference sequence). Trimming took 8 bases from V and 0 from J; bases not matched to a gene: 6. This CDR3 has 13 amino acids. The CDR3 DNA reads as TGCAGTCCCCGGGAGGGCAGCTCCTACGAGCAGTACTTC. Its translation: CSPREGSSYEQYF.

This clonotype has ten or more counts. The CDR3 reads CASSLGLQDYGYTF. In DNA, the CDR3 is TGTGCCAGCAGCTTAGGCCTGCAGGATTATGGCTACACCTTC. The chain recombines TRBV7-2 with TRBJ1-2; D is undetermined. This CDR3 is built from 14 residues. The V gene's germline CDR1 is SGHTA and CDR2 FQGNSA. V dropped 1 base and J dropped 5 bases, with 11 bases sitting between them.